The 23 T cell receptor beta chains reported below all come from one sample, sequenced in a study of T cell responses to AZD1222 COVID-19 vaccine. Sequenced by immunoSEQ multiplex PCR; TCRdb stores in-frame clones only, minus some. Altogether around 260,000 clones are present, approximately 95% being singletons, with the ten largest covering 0.55%. Sequenced here: peripheral blood, sampled on day 0 of AZD1222 vaccination. The origin of the receptors is an adult in good health.

V gene TRBV30 combines with J gene TRBJ2-6; D tentatively fits TRBD1 or TRBD2 (6 bases each). The germline gives CDR1 GTSNPN, CDR2 SVGIG (reference sequence). V shed 3 bases and J shed 4 bases, with 10 bases lying between them. This CDR3 contains 14 residues. CDR3 region: CAWRRRGGANVLTF. The CDR3 region has the DNA TGTGCCTGGAGAAGGAGGGGGGGGGCCAACGTCCTGACTTTC.

The chain uses TRBV7-2 and TRBJ2-1; D remains unclear. The V and J ends lost 5 bases and 2 bases respectively, with 7 bases between them. CDR1 is SGHTA, CDR2 FQGNSA, per germline. The CDR3 length is 13 residues. This CDR3 is CASSPGPYNEQFF. In DNA form, the CDR3 reads TGTGCCAGCAGCCCAGGACCCTACAATGAGCAGTTCTTC.

V usage is TRBV7-9 and J usage is TRBJ2-7; perhaps TRBD1 as D (6 bases). Trimming removed 2 bases at V and 2 bases at J, with 16 bases between. Germline loops: CDR1 SEHNR, CDR2 FQNEAQ (reference sequence). This CDR3 has 16 amino acids. CDR3: CASSLYRERKTYEQYF. The CDR3 bases are TGTGCCAGCAGCTTATACAGGGAAAGGAAGACCTACGAGCAGTACTTC.

The chain joins TRBV9 to TRBJ2-3; D may be TRBD1 (6 bases). Germline CDR1 SGDLS, CDR2 YYNGEE. Trimming stripped 4 bases from V and 3 bases from J, with 9 bases between. The CDR3 is made up of 13 amino acids. This CDR3 reads CASSFGQTDTQYF. The CDR3 bases are TGTGCCAGCAGCTTCGGACAGACAGATACGCAGTATTTT.

The chain combines TRBV13 with TRBJ2-1, with TRBD1 as a possible D gene (6 bases). Germline V gene sequence: CDR1 PRHDT, CDR2 FYEKMQ (reference sequence). The CDR3 is made up of 14 amino acids. Trimming took 10 bases from V and 1 from J, leaving 14 bases between them. As DNA, the CDR3 is TGTGCCACCTGGTTAAGGGGGTCCTACAATGAGCAGTTCTTC. Amino acids: CATWLRGSYNEQFF.

The gene calls are TRBV28 and TRBJ1-2; 7 nucleotides agree with TRBD1. Trimming took 11 bases from V and 1 from J; bases not matched to a gene: 7. Per the germline V gene, CDR1 is MDHEN and CDR2 is SYDVKM. The CDR3 contains 13 residues. CDR3 protein: CAVGTDLNYGYTF. DNA of the CDR3: TGTGCCGTAGGGACAGATCTTAACTATGGCTACACCTTC.

The J gene is TRBJ2-7, the V gene TRBV4-3; unclear D gene. Between the trimmed V and J ends, which lost 0 bases and 6 bases, there was a span of 18 bases. Germline CDR1 and CDR2: LGHNA and YSLEER. The CDR3 covers 16 residues. The CDR3 sequence is CASSQESYVGQTEQYF. CDR3 sequence (DNA): TGCGCCAGCAGCCAAGAGTCGTATGTAGGGCAGACCGAGCAGTACTTC.

The chain uses TRBV19 and TRBJ1-1; no definite D call. CDR3 length equals 12 residues. Germline assignment: CDR1 LNHDA and CDR2 SQIVND (reference sequence). V was cut by 1 base and J by 5 bases, with 5 bases left in between. As DNA, the CDR3 is TGTGCCAGTAGTATAGCCGGGACTGAAGCTTTCTTT. Translation: CASSIAGTEAFF.

This rearrangement joins TRBV6-1 to TRBJ1-1; 7 nucleotides match TRBD1. V lost 3 bases and J lost 5; bases outside the gene matches: 9. Per germline, CDR1 MNHNS and CDR2 SASEGT. The CDR3 totals 15 residues. The chain's CDR3 is CASSEPGGRWTEAFF. In nucleotides, the CDR3 is TGTGCCAGCAGTGAGCCAGGGGGAAGGTGGACTGAAGCTTTCTTT.

The chain couples TRBV6-5 to TRBJ2-5, with D possibly being TRBD2 (6 bases). Germline V gene lookup returns CDR1 MNHEY and CDR2 SVGAGI. The CDR3 totals 14 residues. The CDR3 region is CATNPPREPETQYF. CDR3 bases: TGTGCTACCAATCCGCCTCGGGAGCCGGAGACCCAGTACTTC.

V usage is TRBV5-1 and J usage is TRBJ2-2; maybe TRBD1 (6 bases). The V end lost 6 bases, the J end lost 3 bases, and 9 bases lay between the germline ends. CDR1 is SGHRS and CDR2 is YFSETQ in the germline V gene. The CDR3 sequence is 13 residues long. CDR3: CASTTGHTGELFF. In DNA, the CDR3 is TGCGCCAGCACAACAGGGCACACCGGGGAGCTGTTTTTT.

The J gene is TRBJ2-7, the V gene TRBV28, with D tentatively TRBD2 (5 bases). The CDR3 loop spans 14 amino acids. From germline, CDR1 is MDHEN and CDR2 SYDVKM. Trimming stripped 7 bases from V and 0 bases from J, with 13 bases between. Here the CDR3 DNA reads TGTGCCAGCACTCTTCTGAGGGACTCCTACGAGCAGTACTTC. It specifies CASTLLRDSYEQYF.

The chain joins TRBV7-9 to TRBJ1-6; no clear D gene. Germline CDR1 is SEHNR and CDR2 is FQNEAQ (reference sequence). The CDR3 has 14 amino acids. With 0 bases removed from V and 9 bases from J, the gap between germline ends came to 9 bases. DNA of the CDR3: TGTGCCAGCAGCTTAGCTACAGCAGGTTCACCCCTCCACTTT. Translating gives CASSLATAGSPLHF.

V usage is TRBV24-1 and J usage is TRBJ2-1; D may match TRBD1 or TRBD2 (5 bases each). CDR3 size: 15 residues. V gave up 7 bases and J gave up 4 bases, with 16 bases separating them. Per germline, CDR1 KGHDR and CDR2 SFDVKD. The CDR3 spells CATSATGTPYNEQFF. CDR3 sequence (DNA): TGTGCCACCAGCGCAACCGGGACGCCTTACAATGAGCAGTTCTTC.

This sequence joins TRBV5-1 and TRBJ2-7; 9 bases agree with TRBD2. Germline CDR1 SGHRS, CDR2 YFSETQ. The CDR3 runs to 15 residues. The V and J ends lost 0 bases and 6 bases, in that order; junction bases with no gene match: 7. This CDR3 is CASSLGSSGSSEQYF. CDR3 coding DNA: TGCGCCAGCAGCTTGGGCAGTAGCGGGAGCAGCGAGCAGTACTTC.

In this sample, this clone turned up once. The V gene is TRBV5-1, the J gene TRBJ2-5; D may be TRBD1 (6 bases). V was pared by 2 bases and J by 2 bases, with 10 bases between. Looked up from germline, CDR1 is SGHRS and CDR2 is YFSETQ. The CDR3 loop spans 14 amino acids. In DNA, the CDR3 is TGCGCCAGCAGCTTTGGGACACCACAAGAGACCCAGTACTTC. Its protein is CASSFGTPQETQYF. Together with reference TRBV5-1 and TRBJ2-5, the CDR3 gives the full variable domain: KAGVTQTPRYLIKTRGQQVTLSCSPISGHRSVSWYQQTPGQGLQFLFEYFSETQRNKGNFPGRFSGRQFSNSRSEMNVSTLELGDSALYLCASSFGTPQETQYFGPGTRLLVL.

The genes are TRBV4-1 and TRBJ1-5; 9 bases match TRBD1. V was clipped by 3 bases and J by 4 bases; unmatched bases: 10. The germline CDR1 and CDR2 sequences are MGHRA and YSYEKL. The CDR3 covers 17 residues. DNA of the CDR3: TGCGCCAGCAGCCACCCCCTGGGACAGGGTCGGAATCAGCCCCAGCATTTT. Translated, it gives CASSHPLGQGRNQPQHF.

The J gene is TRBJ2-3, the V gene TRBV4-3; D call uncertain. Germline lookup yields CDR1 LGHNA and CDR2 YSLEER. The CDR3 contains 14 residues. The germline V and J ends were trimmed by 0 bases and 3 bases, with 7 bases remaining between them. The CDR3 sequence is CASSQERRTDTQYF. For the CDR3, the DNA is TGCGCCAGCAGCCAAGAACGCAGGACAGATACGCAGTATTTT.

This clone was found once. Relative to the germline gene, one junction end is altered; a read error may explain this. The rearrangement links TRBV5-8 to TRBJ2-5; no reliable D call. The germline V gene encodes CDR1 SGHTS and CDR2 YDEGEE. CDR3 length: 11 amino acids. Here the CDR3 DNA reads TGTGCCAGCAGACTCGTGGGCCCCGTGGACTTC. This encodes CASRLVGPVDF.

This sequence joins TRBV16 and TRBJ1-2; no clear D gene. Germline CDR1 reads KGHSY; CDR2 reads FQNENV. The CDR3 loop spans 13 amino acids. V shed 0 bases and J shed 0 bases, with 2 bases lying between them. In DNA form, the CDR3 reads TGTGCCAGCAGCCAATCGTCTAACTATGGCTACACCTTC. Translation: CASSQSSNYGYTF.

The chain employs TRBV29-1 and TRBJ2-1; 10 bases are shared with TRBD1. The germline CDR1 and CDR2 sequences are SQVTM and ANQGSEA. V was clipped by 7 bases and J by 8 bases; unmatched bases: 8. The CDR3 covers 13 residues. The DNA of the CDR3 is TGCAGCGCAAAGGACAGGGGGGGCTATGAGCAGTTCTTC. As protein: CSAKDRGGYEQFF.

This chain connects TRBV2 to TRBJ1-1, with 8 nucleotides matching TRBD1. CDR3 length: 14 amino acids. Germline values: CDR1 SNHLY, CDR2 FYNNEI. After removal of 4 bases from V and 5 bases from J, the junction contained 6 bases not matched to a gene. The CDR3 bases are TGTGCCAGCAGTGCGGCAGGGGGCAGGACTGAAGCTTTCTTT. It encodes CASSAAGGRTEAFF. The variable domain in full, completed from reference TRBV2 and TRBJ1-1, reads EPEVTQTPSHQVTQMGQEVILRCVPISNHLYFYWYRQILGQKVEFLVSFYNNEISEKSEIFDDQFSVERPDGSNFTLKIRSTKLEDSAMYFCASSAAGGRTEAFFGQGTRLTVV.

The chain uses TRBV21-1 and TRBJ2-7; TRBD1, as called in the table, went unchecked against the DNA. TRBV21-1 counts as a pseudogene. CDR3 length equals 14 residues. The CDR3 DNA reads as TGTCCACATGACACCGGGACAGGGACATACGAGCAGTACTTC. Translated, it gives CPHDTGTGTYEQYF.